A selection of T cell receptor beta chains follows, all from one sample in a study of neurological immune-mediated disorders. One entry per CDR3 protein, called by TCRdb with MiXCR from the 5' RACE reads. This table has 65,000 to 90,000 distinct CDR3 sequences, approximately 5% appearing once. The material sequenced was PBMCs. The receptors were gathered from a woman younger than 45 with multiple sclerosis. Both conserved end residues are part of each CDR3. D genes are given only for firm matches. Expanded clones get a size class; other rows say once, few or many, or leave the size out.

TGCGCCAGCAGCTTGGAACTAGCGGGAGAGACCCAGTACTTC,CASSLELAGETQYF,TRBJ2-5,TRBV5-1,TRBD2,.
TGTGCCAGCAGCCCTACAGGGGTCTCCTACGAGCAGTACTTC,CASSPTGVSYEQYF,TRBJ2-7,TRBV12-3/TRBV12-4,TRBD1,.
TGTGCCAGCAGCCAAGCGGACAGGGAAATCCTTTTT,CASSQADREILF,TRBJ1-4,TRBV3-1,TRBD1,many
TGTGCCAGCTCCCTATGGGAGAGCTCCTACAATGAGCAGTTCTTC,CASSLWESSYNEQFF,TRBJ2-1,TRBV18,.,many
TGCGCCAGCACCGGGACAGGACTGTACACAGATACGCAGTATTTT,CASTGTGLYTDTQYF,TRBJ2-3,TRBV5-1,TRBD1,many
TGTGCCAGCAGCCAAGGAGTGAGGAACACTGAAGCTTTCTTT,CASSQGVRNTEAFF,TRBJ1-1,TRBV14,.,many
TGTGCCAGCAGCTTTTCCGGAGGGGGCACCGGGGAGCTGTTTTTT,CASSFSGGGTGELFF,TRBJ2-2,TRBV7-2,.,many
TGCAGTGCTAGGGAAAGAGCGCAGTTCTTC,CSARERAQFF,TRBJ2-1,TRBV20-1,.,.
TGTGCCAGCAGTTTTAAGCGGGGGGCTTTAGCCAAAAACATTCAGTACTTC,CASSFKRGALAKNIQYF,TRBJ2-4,TRBV7-2,TRBD2,.
TGTGCCAGCAGTTTCGCTCGTGGGGCCAACGTCCTGACTTTC,CASSFARGANVLTF,TRBJ2-6,TRBV27,.,many
TGCGCCAGCAGCTTGGCCGGCAAAAGTACAGATACGCAGTATTTT,CASSLAGKSTDTQYF,TRBJ2-3,TRBV5-1,.,many
TGCGCCAGCAGCTTCCTAGCGGGGGAAGAGACCCAGTACTTC,CASSFLAGEETQYF,TRBJ2-5,TRBV5-1,TRBD2,many
TGTGCCAGCAGTTTAGGGGCAGGCTACAATCAGCCCCAGCATTTT,CASSLGAGYNQPQHF,TRBJ1-5,TRBV12-3/TRBV12-4,.,few
TGTGCCAGCAGTTTTGGACAGACAAATTCACCCCTCCACTTT,CASSFGQTNSPLHF,TRBJ1-6,TRBV12-3/TRBV12-4,.,many
TGTGCCAGCAGCTTAGCAAGGGGAGGCCTCGGTTCTGGCTACACCTTC,CASSLARGGLGSGYTF,TRBJ1-2,TRBV7-2,.,.
TGCGCCAGCAGCTTGATCGGCCCGGGACTAGCCTCCTACGAGCAGTACTTC,CASSLIGPGLASYEQYF,TRBJ2-7,TRBV5-1,TRBD2,many
TGCAGTGCCACCGCCCTACAGGCCTCTAACTATGGCTACACCTTC,CSATALQASNYGYTF,TRBJ1-2,TRBV20-1,.,few
TGTGCCAGCACCCCTAGCGGGGGGAACCCCACAGTCGGAGATACGCAGTATTTT,CASTPSGGNPTVGDTQYF,TRBJ2-3,TRBV28,TRBD2,many
TGTGCCAGCAGCTTAGGGGATCCGAGCTACGAGCAGTACTTC,CASSLGDPSYEQYF,TRBJ2-7,TRBV7-2,.,many
TGCAGTGCTAGAGGGGGACTTAGGCGGAACACTGAAGCTTTCTTT,CSARGGLRRNTEAFF,TRBJ1-1,TRBV20-1,.,many
TGCAGTGCTAGAGGCGGGGGTAGCCGAGAGCAGTTCTTC,CSARGGGSREQFF,TRBJ2-1,TRBV20-1,TRBD2,many
TGCGCCAGCAGCTTGGCAGGGGATGATGGCTACACCTTC,CASSLAGDDGYTF,TRBJ1-2,TRBV5-1,.,.
TGCAGTGCCTCCGTGGCAGGGAGACAATCTAGGGGTGGCTACACCTTC,CSASVAGRQSRGGYTF,TRBJ1-2,TRBV20-1,.,many
TGCGCCAGCAAAATTGCGGACACCGGGGAGCTGTTTTTT,CASKIADTGELFF,TRBJ2-2,TRBV5-1,.,many
TGCGCCAGCAGCCTACGGGACAGCAGCCTCAATGAGCAGTTCTTC,CASSLRDSSLNEQFF,TRBJ2-1,TRBV5-1,TRBD1,many
TGCAGTGCTAGAGATCGGGACAGGGTGACTGCCGGGGAGCTGTTTTTT,CSARDRDRVTAGELFF,TRBJ2-2,TRBV20-1,TRBD1,many
TGCGCCAGCAGGGCGGGACTAGCGGAGACCTACGAGCAGTACTTC,CASRAGLAETYEQYF,TRBJ2-7,TRBV5-1,TRBD2,many
TGTGCCAGCAGCCTCGGACTAGCGGGAGGGTCCGTAATTCAAGAGACCCAGTACTTC,CASSLGLAGGSVIQETQYF,TRBJ2-5,TRBV9,TRBD2,many
TGTGCCAGCAGCATGACCGGGACAATCCAAGCTTTCTTT,CASSMTGTIQAFF,TRBJ1-1,TRBV5-6,.,many
TGCGCCAGCAGCTTGTCAGGGGCGGGCACTGAAGCTTTCTTT,CASSLSGAGTEAFF,TRBJ1-1,TRBV5-1,.,many
TGTGCCAGCTCACCACCGGCGTCTGCTGGAAACACCATATATTTT,CASSPPASAGNTIYF,TRBJ1-3,TRBV18,.,few
TGCGCCAGCAGCTTCGGGGCGTCGTCTGGGGCCAACGTCCTGACTTTC,CASSFGASSGANVLTF,TRBJ2-6,TRBV5-1,.,many